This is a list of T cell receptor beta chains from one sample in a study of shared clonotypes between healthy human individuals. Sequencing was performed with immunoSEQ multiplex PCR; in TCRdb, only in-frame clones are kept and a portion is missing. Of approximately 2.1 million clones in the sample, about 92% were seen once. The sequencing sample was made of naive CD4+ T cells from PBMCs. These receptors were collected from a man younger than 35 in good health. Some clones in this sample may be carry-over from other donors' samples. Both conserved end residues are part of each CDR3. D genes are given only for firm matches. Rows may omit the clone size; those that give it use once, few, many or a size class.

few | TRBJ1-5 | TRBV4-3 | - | TGCGCCAGCAGCCAATCTGTTAGCAACAATCAGCCCCAGCATTTT | CASSQSVSNNQPQHF
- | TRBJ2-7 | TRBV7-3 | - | TGTGCCAGCAGCTTAGGGCGGCCCGAGGGGACCTACGAGCAGTACTTC | CASSLGRPEGTYEQYF
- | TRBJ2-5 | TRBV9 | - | TGTGCCAGCAGCGCGGGGGGGACAGTACAAGAGACCCAGTACTTC | CASSAGGTVQETQYF
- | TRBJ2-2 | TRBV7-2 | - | TGTGCCAGCAGCCTGAGGTGGGGCGGGGAGCTGTTTTTT | CASSLRWGGELFF
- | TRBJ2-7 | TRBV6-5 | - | TGTGCCAGCAGTTACTCAACAGGGAGAAGGTCCTACGAGCAGTACTTC | CASSYSTGRRSYEQYF
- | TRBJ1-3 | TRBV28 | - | TGTGCCAGCAGTTTATATGCGCAATCTGGAAACACCATATATTTT | CASSLYAQSGNTIYF
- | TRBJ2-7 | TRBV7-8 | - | TGTGCCAGCAGCTTGACCGCGTCAGGAACTTCCTCCTACGAGCAGTACTTC | CASSLTASGTSSYEQYF
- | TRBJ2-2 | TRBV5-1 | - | TGCGCCAGCAGCCGGCGGGGAGGAAGGGGCGGGGAGCTGTTTTTT | CASSRRGGRGGELFF
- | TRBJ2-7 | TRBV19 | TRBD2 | TGTGCCAGTAGTCCTCGGGGAGGGGCCTACGAGCAGTACTTC | CASSPRGGAYEQYF
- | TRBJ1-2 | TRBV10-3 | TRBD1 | TGTGCCATCAGCGGTGGAACAGGGGTGAGTGGCTACACCTTC | CAISGGTGVSGYTF
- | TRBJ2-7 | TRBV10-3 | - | TGTGCCATCAGTGATAGGGAAAGGGAAGGTTCCTACGAGCAGTACTTC | CAISDREREGSYEQYF
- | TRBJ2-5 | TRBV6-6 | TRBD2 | TGTGCCAGCAGGATCAGAGCGGGACAAGAGACCCAGTACTTC | CASRIRAGQETQYF
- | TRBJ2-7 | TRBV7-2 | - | TGTGCCAGCAGCTTAGACATAGGCAGCCGCTCCTACGAGCAGTACTTC | CASSLDIGSRSYEQYF
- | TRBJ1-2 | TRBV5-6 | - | TGTGCCAGCAGCCCAGGGACATCTAACTATGGCTACACCTTC | CASSPGTSNYGYTF
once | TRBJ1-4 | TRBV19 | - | TGTGCCAGTACCCGCTCTTCTGGGGAAAAACTGTTTTTT | CASTRSSGEKLFF
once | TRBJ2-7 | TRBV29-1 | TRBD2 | TGCAGCGTTGTCTGGCTAGCGGGAGATGGCGAGCAGTACTTC | CSVVWLAGDGEQYF
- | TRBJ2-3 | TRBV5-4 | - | TGTGCCAGCAGCCGGGCCTGGGCGGGTAGCACAGATACGCAGTATTTT | CASSRAWAGSTDTQYF
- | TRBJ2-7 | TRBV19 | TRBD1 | TGTGCCAGTAGTATAGATGGGACAGGGGGCGCCCCCTACGAGCAGTACTTC | CASSIDGTGGAPYEQYF
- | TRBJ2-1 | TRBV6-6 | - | TGTGCCAGCAGTTCAAATCCTTCCCCCCAGTTCTTC | CASSSNPSPQFF
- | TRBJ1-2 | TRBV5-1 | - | TGCGCCAGCAGCTTGGGGCAGACCATTAACTATGGCTACACCTTC | CASSLGQTINYGYTF
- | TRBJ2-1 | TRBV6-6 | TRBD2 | TGTGCCAGCATTTCGGCGGGGGTCTACAATGAGCAGTTCTTC | CASISAGVYNEQFF
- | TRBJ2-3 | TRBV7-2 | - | TGTGCCAGCAGCCAGGATTCGTACACAGATACGCAGTATTTT | CASSQDSYTDTQYF
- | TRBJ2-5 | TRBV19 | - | TGTGCCAGTAGCCCCGGGACGGCCCAAGGAGAGACCCAGTACTTC | CASSPGTAQGETQYF
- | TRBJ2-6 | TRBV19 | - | TGTGCCAGTAGTAGGTACAACTGGTACTCTGGGGCCAACGTCCTGACTTTC | CASSRYNWYSGANVLTF
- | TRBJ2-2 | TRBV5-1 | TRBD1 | TGCGCCAGCAGCCCCTCGACAGGGTCGGTCACCGGGGAGCTGTTTTTT | CASSPSTGSVTGELFF
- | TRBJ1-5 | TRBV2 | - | TGTGCCAGCGGCGGGGGGGACATTCAGCCCCAGCATTTT | CASGGGDIQPQHF
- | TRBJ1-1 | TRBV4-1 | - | TGCGCCAGCAGCCTGGACATGAACACTGAAGCTTTCTTT | CASSLDMNTEAFF
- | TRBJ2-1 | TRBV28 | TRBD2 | TGTGCCTGGGGTAGCGGGGCCGTCAATGAGCAGTTCTTC | CAWGSGAVNEQFF
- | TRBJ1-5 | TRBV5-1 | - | TGCGCCAGCAGCTTACTACCCCAGAGCGGGGGCTGGCAGCCCCAGCATTTT | CASSLLPQSGGWQPQHF
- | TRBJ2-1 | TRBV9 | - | TGTGCCAGCAGCCCGACTAGTGCCTACAATGAGCAGTTCTTC | CASSPTSAYNEQFF
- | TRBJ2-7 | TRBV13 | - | TGTGCCAGCAGCTTAGGACAGGACCCCTACGAGCAGTACTTC | CASSLGQDPYEQYF
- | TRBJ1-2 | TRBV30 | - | TGTGCCTGGAGTGAGGTAGCGTCGGGTTTCGGTGGCTACACCTTC | CAWSEVASGFGGYTF
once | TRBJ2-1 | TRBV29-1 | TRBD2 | TGCAGCGCCCGAATGCGGCTAGCGGACAATGAGCAGTTCTTC | CSARMRLADNEQFF
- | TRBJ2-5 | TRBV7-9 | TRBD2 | TGTGCCAGCAGCTTAGAACTAGCGGGAGGGCCGGGCGAGACCCAGTACTTC | CASSLELAGGPGETQYF
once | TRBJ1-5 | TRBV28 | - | TGTGCCAGCCTCCCAGGCGGGGGGGGCAGGAGCAATCAGCCCCAGCATTTT | CASLPGGGGRSNQPQHF
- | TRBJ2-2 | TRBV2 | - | TGTGCCAGCAGGCCTCGTGAGGCCTTCGGGACCGGGGAGCTGTTTTTT | CASRPREAFGTGELFF
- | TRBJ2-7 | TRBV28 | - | TGTGCCAGCAGTTCCCGTAGGCAGGAGGTAAGGTACGAGCAGTACTTC | CASSSRRQEVRYEQYF
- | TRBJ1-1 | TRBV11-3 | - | TGTGCCAGCAGCCAAGCATTTAACACTGAAGCTTTCTTT | CASSQAFNTEAFF
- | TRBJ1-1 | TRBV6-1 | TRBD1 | TGTGCCAGCAGTCCCAGGGACAGGAACACTGAAGCTTTCTTT | CASSPRDRNTEAFF
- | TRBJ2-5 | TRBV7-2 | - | TGTGCCAGCAGCTCGACATCCGGCAAAGGAGAGACCCAGTACTTC | CASSSTSGKGETQYF
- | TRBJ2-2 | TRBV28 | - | TGTGCCAGCAGTACCGGACAGAGCACCGGGGAGCTGTTTTTT | CASSTGQSTGELFF
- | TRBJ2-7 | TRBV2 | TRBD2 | TGTGCCAGCACCTCGGGGGGGGGAAACTACGAGCAGTACTTC | CASTSGGGNYEQYF
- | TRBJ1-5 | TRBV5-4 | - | TGTGCCAGCAGCTTGGGGGACATTAGGTGGAATAGCAATCAGCCCCAGCATTTT | CASSLGDIRWNSNQPQHF
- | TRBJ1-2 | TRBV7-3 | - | TGTGCCAGCAGCTTACGTCAGGGAGTAAACTATGGCTACACCTTC | CASSLRQGVNYGYTF
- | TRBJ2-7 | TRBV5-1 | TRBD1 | TGCGCCAGCAGCTTGACATGGGGGGACAGGGGATACGAGCAGTACTTC | CASSLTWGDRGYEQYF